The 12 T cell receptor beta chains given below trace back to one sample, sequenced in a study of response to subunit inactivated influenza vaccine. TCRdb independently ran MiXCR on the RT-PCR reads; one entry per CDR3 protein. This sample has hundreds of thousands of distinct CDR3 sequences; around 13% occur once, and the top ten carry less than 8.5%. The sequences come from PBMCs from blood, collected approximately 15 days before vaccination. These receptors all come from a man in his forties or fifties who received an inactivated influenza vaccine.

The table lists this clonotype with many counts. The chain carries TRBV12-3 or TRBV12-4 and TRBJ2-3; perhaps TRBD2 as D (5 bases). The V gene lost 6 bases and the J gene lost 8 bases, with 12 bases spanning the gap. The CDR3 sequence is 12 residues long. The CDR3 DNA reads as TGTGCCAGCAGATTGCCCCGGGGTACGCAGTATTTT. This encodes CASRLPRGTQYF.

This clonotype was observed a handful of times. The chain has TRBV9 and TRBJ2-2; 9 nucleotides agree with TRBD1. The trim removed 3 bases at V and 6 bases at J, leaving 6 bases unmatched. Per the germline V gene, CDR1 is SGDLS and CDR2 is YYNGEE. The CDR3 sequence is 15 residues long. CDR3 coding DNA: TGTGCCAGCAGCGCCGGGACAGGGACCCCCGGGGAGCTGTTTTTT. Translated: CASSAGTGTPGELFF.

This clonotype was seen a handful of times. CDR3 nucleotide sequence: TGTGCCAGCAGTCTGGACATCGGGGGGAGCAATGAGCAGTTCTTC. It specifies CASSLDIGGSNEQFF. The chain couples TRBV28 to TRBJ2-1; 7 bases match TRBD2. This CDR3 contains 15 residues. The ends lost 5 bases at V and 6 bases at J; junction bases unmatched: 10. Per germline, CDR1 MDHEN and CDR2 SYDVKM.

V and J are TRBV7-9 and TRBJ1-6; D gene uncertain. The CDR3 consists of 16 residues. Germline V CDR1 and CDR2: SEHNR, FQNEAQ (reference sequence). Trimming stripped 1 base from V and 7 bases from J, with 14 bases between. The CDR3 region is CASSLGKGRTNSPLHF. In DNA, the CDR3 is TGTGCCAGCAGCTTAGGGAAAGGACGGACGAATTCACCCCTCCACTTT.

This clonotype was seen many times. This chain uses TRBV12-3 or TRBV12-4 with TRBJ1-3; no clear D gene. CDR3 length: 13 amino acids. V lost 6 bases, J lost 5 bases, and 11 bases lay in between. CDR3 coding DNA: TGTGCCAGCAGCCGGCCGACCAGAAACACCATATATTTT. Translating it yields CASSRPTRNTIYF.

This clonotype appeared a few times. The V and J genes are TRBV10-3 and TRBJ2-3, with D possibly matching TRBD2 (5 bases). The CDR3 totals 14 residues. Germline V gene data show CDR1 as ENHRY and CDR2 as SYGVKD. The V gene lost 6 bases and the J gene lost 1 base, with 11 bases spanning the gap. In DNA, the CDR3 is TGTGCCATCAGGGACTCAAGGGGCACAGATACGCAGTATTTT. It encodes CAIRDSRGTDTQYF.

This clonotype was picked up many times. The J gene is TRBJ2-1, the V gene TRBV18; 7 nucleotides line up with TRBD2. Germline trimming cut 3 bases from V and 0 bases from J; bases unmatched to any gene: 2. Germline V CDR1 and CDR2: KGHSH, LQKENI. The CDR3 is 15 amino acids. The CDR3 DNA sequence: TGTGCCAGCTCACCGAGCGGGACCTCCTACAATGAGCAGTTCTTC. Translating gives CASSPSGTSYNEQFF.

J is TRBJ1-3 and V is TRBV12-3 or TRBV12-4; perhaps TRBD1 as D (5 bases). This CDR3 is 14 amino acids long. Trimming took 6 bases from V and 1 from J, leaving 10 bases between them. The CDR3 region has the DNA TGTGCCAGCAGGGGACCTTTTTCTGGAAACACCATATATTTT. The encoded protein is CASRGPFSGNTIYF.

This clonotype turned up a few times. A much larger clone sits a single nucleotide away, making a read error possible. The chain links TRBV24-1 to TRBJ2-5; D gene ambiguous. Germline values: CDR1 KGHDR, CDR2 SFDVKD. V was cut by 1 base and J by 5 bases, with 1 base left in between. The CDR3 is 11 amino acids. CDR3 loop: CATSDFETQYF. The CDR3 DNA follows: TGTGCCACCAGTGATTTTGAGACCCAGTACTTC.

The table lists this clonotype with many counts. The junction differs from germline at one of its ends, possibly a read error. This chain joins TRBV5-1 and TRBJ2-7; 9 bases are shared with TRBD1. There are 14 residues in the CDR3. Germline-derived CDR1 and CDR2 are SGHRS and YFSETQ. CDR3 coding DNA: TGTGCCAGCAGTTCTGGGACAGGGACCTACGAGCAGTACTTC. Encoded protein: CASSSGTGTYEQYF.

This clonotype was detected a few times. The chain combines TRBV20-1 with TRBJ1-2, with 8 bases that match TRBD1. Unmatched junction bases numbered 14, after V lost 3 bases and J lost 5 bases. This CDR3 is built from 16 residues. Germline V gene lookup returns CDR1 DFQATT and CDR2 SNEGSKA (reference sequence). The CDR3 coding sequence is TGCAGTGCTAGGAAACAGACAGGGGAATCGGTTTATGGCTACACCTTC. Encoded protein: CSARKQTGESVYGYTF.

This chain links TRBV19 with TRBJ1-1; a weak D match, TRBD1 (5 bases). Germline CDR1 LNHDA, CDR2 SQIVND (reference sequence). This CDR3 spans 15 amino acids. Trimming pared 7 bases from V and 3 bases from J, leaving 18 bases between. CDR3 in amino acids: CASMRQGLWDTEAFF. For the CDR3, the DNA is TGTGCCAGTATGAGGCAGGGACTTTGGGACACTGAAGCTTTCTTT.